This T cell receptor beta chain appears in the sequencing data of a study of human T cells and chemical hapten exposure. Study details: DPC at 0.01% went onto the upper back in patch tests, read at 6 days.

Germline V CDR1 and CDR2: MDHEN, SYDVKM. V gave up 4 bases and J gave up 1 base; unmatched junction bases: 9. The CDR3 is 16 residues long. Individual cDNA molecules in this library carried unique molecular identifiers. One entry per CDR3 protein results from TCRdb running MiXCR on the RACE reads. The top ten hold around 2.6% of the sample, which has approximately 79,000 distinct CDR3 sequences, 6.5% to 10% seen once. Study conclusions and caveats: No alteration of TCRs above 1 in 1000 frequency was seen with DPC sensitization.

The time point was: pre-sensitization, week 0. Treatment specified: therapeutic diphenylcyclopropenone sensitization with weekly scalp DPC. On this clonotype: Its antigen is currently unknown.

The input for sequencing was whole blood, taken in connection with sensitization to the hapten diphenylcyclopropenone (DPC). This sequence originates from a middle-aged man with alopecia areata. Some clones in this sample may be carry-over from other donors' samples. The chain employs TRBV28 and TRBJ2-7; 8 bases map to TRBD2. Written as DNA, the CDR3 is TGTGCCAGCAGTTCAAAGACTAGCGCGTTTTCCTACGAGCAGTACTTC. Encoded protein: CASSSKTSAFSYEQYF. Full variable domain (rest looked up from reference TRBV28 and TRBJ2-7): DVKVTQSSRYLVKRTGEKVFLECVQDMDHENMFWYRQDPGLGLRLIYFSYDVKMKEKGDIPEGYSVSREKKERFSLILESASTNQTSMYLCASSSKTSAFSYEQYFGPGTRLTVT.